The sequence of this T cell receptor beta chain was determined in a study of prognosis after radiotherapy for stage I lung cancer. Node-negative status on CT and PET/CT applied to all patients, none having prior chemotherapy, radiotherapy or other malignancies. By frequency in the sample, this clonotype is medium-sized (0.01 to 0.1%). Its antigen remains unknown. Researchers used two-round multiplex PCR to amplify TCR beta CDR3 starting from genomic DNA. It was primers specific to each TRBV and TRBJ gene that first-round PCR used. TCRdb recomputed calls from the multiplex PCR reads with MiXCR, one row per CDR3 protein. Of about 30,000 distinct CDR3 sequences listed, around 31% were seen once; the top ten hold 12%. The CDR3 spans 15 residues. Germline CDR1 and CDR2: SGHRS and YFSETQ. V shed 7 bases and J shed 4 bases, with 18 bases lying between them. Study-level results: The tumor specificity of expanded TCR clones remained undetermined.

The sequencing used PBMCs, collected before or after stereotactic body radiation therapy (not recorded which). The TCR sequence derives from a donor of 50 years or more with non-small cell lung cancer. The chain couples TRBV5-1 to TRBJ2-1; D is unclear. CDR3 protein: CASELGFSTYNEQFF. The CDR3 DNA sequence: TGCGCCAGCGAGTTGGGTTTTTCGACTTACAATGAGCAGTTCTTC.